The clone carrying this T cell receptor beta chain has more than one count but fewer than ten. At the DNA level, this CDR3 is encoded by other sequences in the same sample as well. The data derive from a study of blood T cell repertoires in COVID-19. As for the study in general: T cells, B-cell-depleted T cells, or PBMCs supplied cDNA or gDNA.

In the source study's methods: Amplification of reference gene primers was used by the study to estimate nucleated cell counts. Generated by immunoSEQ multiplex PCR, the TCRdb table keeps only in-frame clones and is missing some. The V and J calls and clone size come from that table; D and trimming were worked out from the DNA. The repertoire has 130,000 or so clones, roughly 89% of them found once; the top ten carry under 5%. Cohorts were assigned according to the clinical history that participants reported. Recovered status in Cohort 3 required two negative PCRs, clearance, or symptom resolution. Trimming took 4 bases from V and 0 from J; bases not matched to a gene: 3. From germline, CDR1 is SGHTA and CDR2 FQGTGA. CDR3 length equals 15 residues.

The rearrangement uses TRBV7-3 and TRBJ2-3; TRBD2 aligns across 8 bases. Sequenced: PBMCs or T cells enriched from blood (not recorded which). This clonotype originated in a woman in her 30s who had recovered from COVID-19. The CDR3 bases are TGTGCCAGCAGCTCACTAGCGGTCAGCACAGATACGCAGTATTTT. Its protein product is CASSSLAVSTDTQYF.